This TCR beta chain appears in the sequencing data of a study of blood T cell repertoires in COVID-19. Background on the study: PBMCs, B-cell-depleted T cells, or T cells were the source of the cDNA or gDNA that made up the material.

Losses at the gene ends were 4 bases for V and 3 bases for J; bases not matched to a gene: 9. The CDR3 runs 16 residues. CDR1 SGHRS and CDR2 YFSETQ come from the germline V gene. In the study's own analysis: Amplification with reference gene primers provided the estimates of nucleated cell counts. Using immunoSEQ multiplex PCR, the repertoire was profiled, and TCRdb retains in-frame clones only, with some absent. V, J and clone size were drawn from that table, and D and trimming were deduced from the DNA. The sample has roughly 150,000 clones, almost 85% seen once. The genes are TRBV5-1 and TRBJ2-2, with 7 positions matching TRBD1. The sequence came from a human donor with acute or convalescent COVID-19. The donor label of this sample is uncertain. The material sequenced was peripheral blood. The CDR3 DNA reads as TGCGCCAGCAGCCCTATGACGACAGGGTACACCGGGGAGCTGTTTTTT. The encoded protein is CASSPMTTGYTGELFF. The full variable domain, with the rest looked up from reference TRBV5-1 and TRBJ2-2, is KAGVTQTPRYLIKTRGQQVTLSCSPISGHRSVSWYQQTPGQGLQFLFEYFSETQRNKGNFPGRFSGRQFSNSRSEMNVSTLELGDSALYLCASSPMTTGYTGELFFGEGSRLTVL.